Listed below are T cell receptor beta chains from one sample, sequenced in a study of T cell repertoires in cytomegalovirus infection. MiXCR was run by TCRdb on the reads, yielding one entry per CDR3 protein. The data hold nearly 550,000 distinct CDR3 sequences, with approximately 15% observed a single time. The sequenced sample consisted of CD8+ T cells from PBMCs. The receptors derive from a human donor in good health (CMV status not recorded). Some clones in this sample may be carry-over from other donors' samples. The CDR3 runs from the conserved cysteine through the conserved F or W. A D gene is named only where the DNA matches it firmly. Size is stated for part of the rows, as once, few or many counts, or as a class when the clone is expanded.

TRBJ2-1 TRBV6-5 NA once TGTGCCAGCAGTTACTCTGTCGGGGAAGTCCACAATGAGCAGTTCTTC CASSYSVGEVHNEQFF
TRBJ2-7 TRBV7-9 NA NA TGTGCCAGCAGCTTAGTTCGGGTGCAGTACTTC CASSLVRVQYF
TRBJ1-5 TRBV20-1 NA few TGCAGTGCTTCCGTGCGGGCGAGCAATCAGCCCCAGCATTTT CSASVRASNQPQHF
TRBJ2-3 TRBV23-1 TRBD1 many TGCGCCAGCAGTCAGCCCAGGGGGCGTACAGATACGCAGTATTTT CASSQPRGRTDTQYF
TRBJ2-7 TRBV7-9 NA many TGTGCCAGCAGCTTCTCAGGACTGACGGAAGCCTACGAGCAGTACTTC CASSFSGLTEAYEQYF
TRBJ2-1 TRBV7-6 TRBD2 few TGTGCCAGCAGCTTAGGGGGCGGGGGTCTCGTCAATGAGCAGTTCTTC CASSLGGGGLVNEQFF
TRBJ1-1 TRBV13 NA few TGTGCCAGCAGCTTAGGCGGAGGAGGCGGCACTGAAGCTTTCTTT CASSLGGGGGTEAFF
TRBJ2-2 TRBV5-5 TRBD1 few TGTGCCAGCAGCACGTGGGACAGGCGGAAGAACACCGGGGAGCTGTTTTTT CASSTWDRRKNTGELFF
TRBJ1-5 TRBV15 NA NA TGTGCCACCAGCAGAGATCAGTATGGACAGCCCCAGCATTTT CATSRDQYGQPQHF
TRBJ2-2 TRBV10-3 NA NA TGTGCCATCAGTGAGTCGGGGTCAAAACCGGTCGGGGAGCTGTTTTTT CAISESGSKPVGELFF
TRBJ2-1 TRBV19 TRBD2 many TGTGCCAGTTCCGGCAGTCTAGCGGGAGGGCCGGATGAGCAGTTCTTC CASSGSLAGGPDEQFF
TRBJ1-5 TRBV6-4 NA NA TGTGCCAGCACCCTAACTCCGGATCTGAACGGCAATCAGCCCCAGCATTTT CASTLTPDLNGNQPQHF
TRBJ1-4 TRBV7-9 NA many TGTGCCAGCAGCCCCCGGGTCCCCCGGCTGGATGAAAAACTGTTTTTT CASSPRVPRLDEKLFF